The present T cell receptor (beta chain) was sequenced within a study of cytomegalovirus exposure and HLA in healthy donors. Overall study context: Early on, a data release was issued that held tens of millions of unique TCRs from HLA-typed donors. Overall study results and limits: Reportedly, fewer N-insertions than the roughly 600-donor mean appeared in an Asian-associated ancestry cluster in a later analysis. The study designated 150 or so TCR beta chains cytomegalovirus-associated. Researchers reportedly found TCR beta sequences accurately predicted most subjects' HLA-A and HLA-B alleles.

The CDR3 is made up of 13 amino acids. Unmatched junction bases numbered 2, after V lost 5 bases and J lost 5 bases. Germline V gene lookup returns CDR1 LNHDA and CDR2 SQIVND (reference sequence). It was with 60 Vbeta and 13 Jbeta primers that the PCR ran. Data came from immunoSEQ multiplex PCR; TCRdb stores just in-frame clones and leaves some out. This sample has under 95,000 clones, with 80% found just once. Notes on this clone: Its antigen is not identified.

The TCR was taken from a male donor in good health and CMV-seronegative. This rearrangement joins TRBV19 to TRBJ2-7, with TRBD2 matching 11 bases. What was sequenced was PBMCs. CDR3 residues: CASSLAGGDEQYF. The CDR3 coding sequence is TGTGCCAGTAGTTTAGCGGGAGGGGACGAGCAGTACTTC.